These 18 T cell receptor beta chains were all obtained from the same sample, sequenced in a study of regulatory T cells in long-lasting Graves disease. With iRepertoire HTBI primers and Arm-PCR of CDR3 regions, TCR beta libraries were built. TCRdb processed the multiplex PCR reads anew with MiXCR; each CDR3 protein has one entry. The table has some 350,000 distinct CDR3 sequences, 15% to 20% seen once. The time point here: newly diagnosed GD, antithyroid drugs for less than 3 months. Following extraction of RNA from PBMCs, that RNA was used to make the TCR library. This same sample was also taken into another study, of T cells in Graves' hyperthyroidism and ophthalmopathy.

The starting material was peripheral blood mononuclear cells (PBMCs), obtained at new diagnosis, from a patient treated with antithyroid drugs. The origin of the receptors is a woman aged 18-29 years with Graves disease.

A few counts support this clonotype. Since no conserved phenylalanine or tryptophan closes the CDR3, a read error is the likely cause. This chain joins TRBV20-1 and TRBJ2-7; D gene uncertain. V shed 3 bases and J shed 7 bases, with 7 bases lying between them. The germline V gene encodes CDR1 DFQATT and CDR2 SNEGSKA (reference sequence). This CDR3 has 10 amino acids. The CDR3 DNA follows: TGCAGTGCTAGTATAGGGGAGCAGTACTCC. Residues: CSASIGEQYS.

This clonotype was recorded many times. The V gene is TRBV27, the J gene TRBJ2-5; 10 bases are a match to TRBD1. The J call is doubtful: the DNA matches TRBJ2-1 better. Germline V gene data show CDR1 as MNHEY and CDR2 as SMNVEV (reference sequence). CDR3 length: 18 amino acids. The CDR3 here is CASSLSARTGGKYNEQFF. For the CDR3, the DNA is TGTGCCAGCAGTTTATCGGCCCGGACAGGGGGGAAGTACAATGAGCAGTTCTTC.

The chain uses TRBV29-1 and TRBJ1-2, with 8 bases identical to TRBD1. V lost 6 bases to trimming and J lost 6 bases; unmatched junction nucleotides: 6. CDR1 SQVTM and CDR2 ANQGSEA come from the germline V gene. This CDR3 has 12 residues. CDR3 coding DNA: TGCAGCGTGAGGACAGGGAGTGATGGCTACACCTTC. Its translation: CSVRTGSDGYTF.

The genes are TRBV7-8 and TRBJ2-1; 7 positions agree with TRBD2. The CDR3 runs 19 residues. CDR1 SGHVS and CDR2 FQNEAQ come from the germline V gene. V shed 8 bases, J shed 4 bases, and the junction held 23 bases outside the gene matches. CDR3 sequence reads: CASGSDHRSGGVGYNEQFF. The CDR3 bases are TGTGCCAGCGGATCTGACCATCGGTCGGGGGGAGTGGGGTACAATGAGCAGTTCTTC.

In the case of this clonotype: This may stem from a read error, because a much larger clone lies one nucleotide away. This rearrangement joins TRBV28 to TRBJ1-2, with a weak D call TRBD1 (5 bases). Trimming removed 5 bases at V and 6 bases at J, with 25 bases between. CDR3 length equals 17 residues. CDR1 is MDHEN, CDR2 SYDVKM, per germline. In nucleotides, the CDR3 is TGTGCCAGCAGTGAGTCTCGGGGGATTTTGGCGAGAGATGGCTACACCTTC. The encoded protein is CASSESRGILARDGYTF.

This clonotype was recorded at least ten times. The V call is TRBV12-3 or TRBV12-4, the J call TRBJ1-1; 8 bases line up with TRBD1. The CDR3 length is 13 residues. V was pared by 6 bases and J by 4 bases, with 4 bases of the junction left unmatched. The CDR3 reads CASRWDRSTEAFF. The CDR3 DNA is TGTGCCAGCAGGTGGGACAGGTCCACTGAAGCTTTCTTT.

This clonotype was picked up many times. CDR3 protein: CASSEAGGEITGELFF. The CDR3 coding sequence is TGTGCCAGCAGTGAAGCGGGGGGAGAGATTACCGGGGAGCTGTTTTTT. V gene TRBV6-1 combines with J gene TRBJ2-2, with a possible D match to TRBD2 (6 bases). The CDR3 is made up of 16 amino acids. Germline V lookup: CDR1 MNHNS, CDR2 SASEGT. Trimming took 0 bases from V and 5 from J, leaving 13 bases between them.

This clonotype has a count of ten or more. This chain joins TRBV2 and TRBJ2-3, with D tentatively TRBD2 (6 bases). Germline V CDR1 and CDR2: SNHLY, FYNNEI. V dropped 6 bases and J dropped 2 bases, with 21 bases sitting between them. The CDR3 is 17 amino acids. The CDR3 sequence: CASRGGPPGAPTDTQYF. Here the CDR3 DNA reads TGTGCCAGCAGGGGGGGACCCCCCGGGGCCCCCACAGATACGCAGTATTTT. The whole variable domain, remainder taken from reference TRBV2 and TRBJ2-3, is EPEVTQTPSHQVTQMGQEVILRCVPISNHLYFYWYRQILGQKVEFLVSFYNNEISEKSEIFDDQFSVERPDGSNFTLKIRSTKLEDSAMYFCASRGGPPGAPTDTQYFGPGTRLTVL.

This clonotype was detected many times. Relative to the germline gene, one junction end is altered; a read error may explain this. The gene calls are TRBV5-1 and TRBJ2-2, with D unclear. Germline V lookup: CDR1 SGHRS, CDR2 YFSETQ. The CDR3 contains 12 residues. The CDR3 sequence is CASSLNTGELFF. The CDR3 DNA reads TGTGCCAGCAGTTTAAACACCGGGGAGCTGTTTTTT.

This clonotype was seen more than once but under ten times. V usage is TRBV2 and J usage is TRBJ1-3; a possible D gene is TRBD1 (6 bases). The germline V gene has CDR1 SNHLY and CDR2 FYNNEI. The CDR3 is 14 amino acids. V was shortened by 6 bases and J by 0 bases, with 9 bases between the two germline ends. CDR3 protein: CASRKGDSGNTIYF. The CDR3 coding sequence is TGTGCCAGCAGGAAGGGGGACTCTGGAAACACCATATATTTT.

This clonotype was recorded at least ten times. The J gene is TRBJ2-2, the V gene TRBV6-1, with 11 positions matching TRBD1. Germline CDR1 is MNHNS and CDR2 is SASEGT. CDR3 size: 16 residues. The junction had 8 bases not matched to a gene; V was cut back by 5 bases and J by 6 bases. The CDR3 is CASSRGGQGAAGELFF. The CDR3 nucleotides read TGTGCCAGCAGTAGGGGTGGACAGGGGGCTGCCGGGGAGCTGTTTTTT.

This clonotype has at least ten counts. The chain combines TRBV18 with TRBJ1-2; TRBD1 might be the D (6 bases). CDR3 length: 14 residues. Germline V CDR1 and CDR2: KGHSH, LQKENI. Deletions cut 4 bases from V and 2 bases from J, with 11 bases between. CDR3 loop: CASSLKTGNYGYTF. CDR3 in DNA: TGTGCCAGCTCACTCAAGACAGGAAACTATGGCTACACCTTC.

About this clonotype itself: Germline and junction disagree at one end, which may indicate a read error. This chain joins TRBV9 and TRBJ2-6; D perhaps matches TRBD1 (6 bases). The CDR3 consists of 17 residues. Germline values: CDR1 SGDLS, CDR2 YYNGEE. In DNA, the CDR3 is TGTGCCAGCAGCCAAATAAGTCCAGGGTCAGGGGCCAACGTCCTGACCTTC. The encoded protein is CASSQISPGSGANVLTF. Drawing the rest from reference TRBV9 and TRBJ2-6, the complete variable domain is DSGVTQTPKHLITATGQRVTLRCSPRSGDLSVYWYQQSLDQGLQFLIQYYNGEERAKGNILERFSAQQFPDLHSELNLSSLELGDSALYFCASSQISPGSGANVLTFGAGSRLTVL.

This clonotype was seen repeatedly, ten times or more. The rearrangement uses TRBV30 and TRBJ1-1; D ambiguous. CDR1 is GTSNPN, CDR2 SVGIG, per germline (reference sequence). The CDR3 has 12 amino acids. V was cut by 0 bases and J by 8 bases, with 10 bases left in between. In DNA form, the CDR3 reads TGTGCCTGGAGTGTATCCCCCGGGGAAGCTTTCTTT. Translating it yields CAWSVSPGEAFF.

The gene calls are TRBV7-9 and TRBJ2-1, with D possibly TRBD2 on 6 matching bases. The V gene's germline CDR1 is SEHNR and CDR2 FQNEAQ (reference sequence). The CDR3 runs to 16 residues. Trimming left V 6 bases short and J 9 bases short, with 24 bases between. The CDR3 region is CASSHSGTDPRGEQFF. The CDR3 DNA reads as TGTGCCAGCAGTCATAGCGGAACGGATCCACGCGGTGAGCAGTTCTTC.

This clonotype was detected ten times or more. This sequence joins TRBV2 and TRBJ2-3; TRBD2 aligns across 9 bases. This CDR3 contains 16 residues. J gave up 2 bases and V 1 base, and 4 bases lay outside the gene matches. CDR1 SNHLY and CDR2 FYNNEI come from the germline V gene. CDR3 DNA sequence: TGTGCCAGCAGTGAAGGAAGCGGGGGGCACACAGATACGCAGTATTTT. It is translated as CASSEGSGGHTDTQYF.

This clonotype was found many times. The CDR3 loop reads CASRVGTGTYEQYF. DNA of the CDR3: TGTGCCAGCAGGGTGGGGACGGGGACCTACGAGCAGTACTTC. The chain carries TRBV28 and TRBJ2-7; D may match TRBD1 or TRBD2 (5 bases each). The CDR3 consists of 14 residues. Germline-derived CDR1 and CDR2 are MDHEN and SYDVKM. The ends were cut back, 6 bases at V and 2 bases at J, with 14 bases in the middle.

Concerning this clonotype: The CDR3 ends on some other residue instead of the conserved phenylalanine or tryptophan, so this is likely a read error. The DNA is omitted, as the CDR3 cannot be located on it reliably, and the CDR3 follows TCRdb's listing. V is TRBV14 and J is TRBJ2-3; the D segment call TRBD2 is taken from the table without a DNA check. The germline V gene encodes CDR1 SGHDN and CDR2 FVKESK. With termini counted, the CDR3 has 14 amino acids. CDR3 residues: CASSQQLLDYEQYL.